What follows describes a single T cell receptor beta chain. What it recognizes is unknown. Arm-PCR of CDR3 regions and iRepertoire HTBI primers were used to build TCR beta libraries. TCRdb recomputed calls from the multiplex PCR reads with MiXCR, one row per CDR3 protein. The sample includes 410,000 or so distinct CDR3 sequences, 15% of them seen just once. These data are taken from a study of regulatory T cells in long-lasting Graves disease. Points from the study as a whole: Persistent Graves' cases showed lower TCR diversity than newly diagnosed cases.

Time point defined: newly diagnosed GD, antithyroid drugs for less than 3 months. The TCR library was prepared using RNA isolated from PBMCs. American Thyroid Association guidelines were used to diagnose Graves' disease. The patients were enrolled through endocrinology in Xi'an, China. Germline V lookup: CDR1 SGHRS, CDR2 YFSETQ. CDR3 length: 15 amino acids. The trim removed 0 bases at V and 7 bases at J, leaving 10 bases unmatched. The same sample was also used in a study of T cells in Graves' hyperthyroidism and ophthalmopathy.

The clonotype comes from a woman in her 30s with Graves disease. J is TRBJ2-7 and V is TRBV5-1; 7 nucleotides match TRBD1. The source was peripheral blood mononuclear cells (PBMCs), collected at new diagnosis, from a patient treated with antithyroid drugs. CDR3 DNA sequence: TGCGCCAGCAGCTTGGGATACAGGGGCTTAAGAGAGCAGTACTTC. It specifies CASSLGYRGLREQYF.